This is a list of T cell receptor beta chains from one sample in a study of T cell changes during pregnancy in multiple sclerosis. The data were produced by immunoSEQ multiplex PCR, yet TCRdb's version contains in-frame clones alone and is incomplete. The profile shows roughly 38,000 clones, about 90% of them singletons. The specimen comprised CD4+ T cells from peripheral blood mononuclear cells, sampled in the second trimester of pregnancy. These receptors all stem from a female donor in good health, enrolled as a control in a pregnancy study. The CDR3 runs from the conserved cysteine through the conserved F or W. A D gene is named only where the DNA matches it firmly. Size is omitted from some rows. Given values are once, few, many or a class for expanded clones.

v_gene: TRBV28; d_gene: -; abundance: -; j_gene: TRBJ1-4; CDR3nt: TGTGCCAGCTTTAGTAATGAAAAACTGTTTTTT; CDR3aa: CASFSNEKLFF
v_gene: TRBV12-5; d_gene: TRBD1; abundance: -; j_gene: TRBJ2-1; CDR3nt: TGTGCTAGTGGTTTGGTCCCAGGGGGAGACAATGAGCAGTTCTTC; CDR3aa: CASGLVPGGDNEQFF
v_gene: TRBV6-5; d_gene: -; abundance: once; j_gene: TRBJ1-5; CDR3nt: TGTGCCAGCAGTTCTATATCTCAGGGAGGTAATCAGCCCCAGCATTTT; CDR3aa: CASSSISQGGNQPQHF
v_gene: TRBV2; d_gene: -; abundance: -; j_gene: TRBJ2-7; CDR3nt: TGTGCCAGCAGATACACTAGCTACGAGCAGTACTTC; CDR3aa: CASRYTSYEQYF
v_gene: TRBV5-4; d_gene: -; abundance: -; j_gene: TRBJ1-6; CDR3nt: TGTGCCAGCAGCTCCACCACACTAGCCTCCTATAATTCACCCCTCCACTTT; CDR3aa: CASSSTTLASYNSPLHF
v_gene: TRBV7-9; d_gene: -; abundance: -; j_gene: TRBJ1-5; CDR3nt: TGTGCCAGCAGCCCTGACGGGGGGCCCAATCAGCCCCAGCATTTT; CDR3aa: CASSPDGGPNQPQHF
v_gene: TRBV4-1; d_gene: -; abundance: once; j_gene: TRBJ1-4; CDR3nt: TGCGCCAGCAGCCAAGCAAGCTTACGGGGGGAAAAACTGTTTTTT; CDR3aa: CASSQASLRGEKLFF
v_gene: TRBV7-8; d_gene: TRBD1; abundance: -; j_gene: TRBJ1-2; CDR3nt: TGTGCCAGCAGCCGCGCGGGACAGAGCCAAAACTATGGCTACACCTTC; CDR3aa: CASSRAGQSQNYGYTF
v_gene: TRBV2; d_gene: TRBD1; abundance: -; j_gene: TRBJ1-1; CDR3nt: TGTGCCAGCAGTGAAGGGGGGCAGGGGGCCACTGAAGCTTTCTTT; CDR3aa: CASSEGGQGATEAFF
v_gene: TRBV6-5; d_gene: -; abundance: -; j_gene: TRBJ2-7; CDR3nt: TGTGCCAGCAGTTATAGGGGCTCCTACGAGCAGTACTTC; CDR3aa: CASSYRGSYEQYF
v_gene: TRBV29-1; d_gene: TRBD1; abundance: -; j_gene: TRBJ1-2; CDR3nt: TGCAGCGTTGTAGGGACAGGAATCTATGGCTACACCTTC; CDR3aa: CSVVGTGIYGYTF
v_gene: TRBV18; d_gene: -; abundance: -; j_gene: TRBJ2-3; CDR3nt: TGTGCCAGCTCACCAAGGAGCGATACGCAGTATTTT; CDR3aa: CASSPRSDTQYF
v_gene: TRBV7-9; d_gene: -; abundance: -; j_gene: TRBJ1-5; CDR3nt: TGTGCCAGCAGCTTAGCGGGGAGCGATCAGCCCCAGCATTTT; CDR3aa: CASSLAGSDQPQHF
v_gene: TRBV6-5; d_gene: -; abundance: -; j_gene: TRBJ2-7; CDR3nt: TGTGCCAGCACGGGGGATGGAGGCCGCGAGCAGTACTTC; CDR3aa: CASTGDGGREQYF
v_gene: TRBV15; d_gene: -; abundance: -; j_gene: TRBJ2-5; CDR3nt: TGTGCCACCAGCAGAGTTTCCACAACAGGGGAGACCCAGTACTTC; CDR3aa: CATSRVSTTGETQYF
v_gene: TRBV6-5; d_gene: TRBD1; abundance: -; j_gene: TRBJ1-5; CDR3nt: TGTGCCAGCAGTGGATCCGGGACAGGGTTCGCCCAGCATTTT; CDR3aa: CASSGSGTGFAQHF
v_gene: TRBV9; d_gene: -; abundance: -; j_gene: TRBJ2-3; CDR3nt: TGTGCCAGCTCGGAGGGGAACACAGATACGCAGTATTTT; CDR3aa: CASSEGNTDTQYF
v_gene: TRBV6-4; d_gene: TRBD2; abundance: few; j_gene: TRBJ2-3; CDR3nt: TGTGCCAGCGCGCCAGCGGGGGGTCCCACAGATACGCAGTATTTT; CDR3aa: CASAPAGGPTDTQYF
v_gene: TRBV30; d_gene: -; abundance: -; j_gene: TRBJ2-6; CDR3nt: TGTGCCTGGAGCCTTTACACTGGGGCCAACGTCCTGACTTTC; CDR3aa: CAWSLYTGANVLTF
v_gene: TRBV18; d_gene: -; abundance: -; j_gene: TRBJ1-2; CDR3nt: TGTGCCAGCTCACGCGGACAGTCCCATTCTATGGCTACCACCTTC; CDR3aa: CASSRGQSHSMATTF
v_gene: TRBV10-3; d_gene: TRBD1; abundance: once; j_gene: TRBJ1-4; CDR3nt: TGTGCCACCTCCGCGGGACAGGGAAACGAAAAACTGTTTTTT; CDR3aa: CATSAGQGNEKLFF
v_gene: TRBV5-1; d_gene: -; abundance: -; j_gene: TRBJ2-5; CDR3nt: TGCGCCAGCAGCTTCTACCAAGAGACCCAGTACTTC; CDR3aa: CASSFYQETQYF
v_gene: TRBV19; d_gene: TRBD1; abundance: -; j_gene: TRBJ1-2; CDR3nt: TGTGCCAGTAAACAGGGGGCGGTTAACTATGGCTACACCTTC; CDR3aa: CASKQGAVNYGYTF
v_gene: TRBV7-9; d_gene: TRBD1; abundance: once; j_gene: TRBJ1-1; CDR3nt: TGTGCCAGCAGCCGAGGACGGGACAGCTTGTGGGAGGAAGCTTTCTTT; CDR3aa: CASSRGRDSLWEEAFF
v_gene: TRBV7-9; d_gene: -; abundance: -; j_gene: TRBJ1-2; CDR3nt: TGTGCCAGCAGCCCACGACGGGGAGGCTATGGCTACACCTTC; CDR3aa: CASSPRRGGYGYTF
v_gene: TRBV6-5; d_gene: TRBD2; abundance: -; j_gene: TRBJ2-3; CDR3nt: TGTGCCAGCAGTTACTCGAGGCGGGGGGGCAAAGATACGCAGTATTTT; CDR3aa: CASSYSRRGGKDTQYF
v_gene: TRBV30; d_gene: TRBD1; abundance: -; j_gene: TRBJ2-7; CDR3nt: TGTGCCGCAAGGGGGGACAGGGAGACCTACGAGCAGTACTTC; CDR3aa: CAARGDRETYEQYF
v_gene: TRBV19; d_gene: -; abundance: -; j_gene: TRBJ1-6; CDR3nt: TGTGCCAGTAGTATTTCAGGCGCCGGTTCACCCCTCCACTTT; CDR3aa: CASSISGAGSPLHF
v_gene: TRBV5-4; d_gene: TRBD2; abundance: -; j_gene: TRBJ2-3; CDR3nt: TGTGCCAGCAGCTTGACTAGCGGGGCAAATACGCAGTATTTT; CDR3aa: CASSLTSGANTQYF
v_gene: TRBV13; d_gene: -; abundance: -; j_gene: TRBJ1-1; CDR3nt: TGTGCCAGCAGCTCCTACAGGGCCACTGAAGCTTTCTTT; CDR3aa: CASSSYRATEAFF
v_gene: TRBV7-9; d_gene: TRBD1; abundance: -; j_gene: TRBJ1-2; CDR3nt: TGTGCCAGCAGCTTATTGGGACAGGGGGCCGGAGGCTACACCTTC; CDR3aa: CASSLLGQGAGGYTF
v_gene: TRBV7-2; d_gene: TRBD2; abundance: -; j_gene: TRBJ2-2; CDR3nt: TGTGCCAGCAGCTTATCCGGCGGGGGGGCGCCCGGGGAGCTGTTTTTT; CDR3aa: CASSLSGGGAPGELFF
v_gene: TRBV28; d_gene: TRBD1; abundance: -; j_gene: TRBJ2-3; CDR3nt: TGTGCCAGCAGGACAGGGTTGAGCACAGATACGCAGTATTTT; CDR3aa: CASRTGLSTDTQYF
v_gene: TRBV28; d_gene: -; abundance: -; j_gene: TRBJ1-5; CDR3nt: TGTGCCAGCTGCCCGGGGATTCAGCCCCAGCATTTT; CDR3aa: CASCPGIQPQHF
v_gene: TRBV5-1; d_gene: -; abundance: -; j_gene: TRBJ1-2; CDR3nt: TGCGCCAGCAGCCTGCGGACAAGCTCCTATGGCTACACCTTC; CDR3aa: CASSLRTSSYGYTF
v_gene: TRBV25-1; d_gene: -; abundance: -; j_gene: TRBJ1-2; CDR3nt: TGTGCCAGCAGTGTCGGGGGAATTCATGGCTACACCTTC; CDR3aa: CASSVGGIHGYTF
v_gene: TRBV11-1; d_gene: -; abundance: -; j_gene: TRBJ2-7; CDR3nt: TGTGCCAGCAGCCACCAGGGCTACGAGCAGTACTTC; CDR3aa: CASSHQGYEQYF
v_gene: TRBV18; d_gene: TRBD1; abundance: -; j_gene: TRBJ1-1; CDR3nt: TGTGCCAGCTCACCCAGGGGGCTCAATGAAGCTTTCTTT; CDR3aa: CASSPRGLNEAFF
v_gene: TRBV28; d_gene: TRBD1; abundance: -; j_gene: TRBJ1-2; CDR3nt: TGTGCCAGCAGACGAACGGGACAGGGAGTCCATGGCTACACCTTC; CDR3aa: CASRRTGQGVHGYTF
v_gene: TRBV7-2; d_gene: -; abundance: -; j_gene: TRBJ2-7; CDR3nt: TGTGCCAGGGGAGACAGGAATGACTACGAGCAGTACTTC; CDR3aa: CARGDRNDYEQYF
v_gene: TRBV7-3; d_gene: -; abundance: -; j_gene: TRBJ1-1; CDR3nt: TGTGCCAGCAGCTCTCTGGGGGGCACTGAAGCTTTCTTT; CDR3aa: CASSSLGGTEAFF
v_gene: TRBV7-3; d_gene: TRBD1; abundance: -; j_gene: TRBJ1-2; CDR3nt: TGTGCCAGCAGCCTAAACAGGGGGAACTGTGGTTACACCTTC; CDR3aa: CASSLNRGNCGYTF
v_gene: TRBV29-1; d_gene: TRBD1; abundance: -; j_gene: TRBJ1-3; CDR3nt: TGCAGCGTTGGGACAGGCGGAAACACCATATATTTT; CDR3aa: CSVGTGGNTIYF
v_gene: TRBV27; d_gene: -; abundance: -; j_gene: TRBJ1-4; CDR3nt: TGTGCCAGCAGTCCGCGGGCTAATGAAAAACTGTTTTTT; CDR3aa: CASSPRANEKLFF
v_gene: TRBV4-3; d_gene: -; abundance: -; j_gene: TRBJ1-1; CDR3nt: TGCGCCAGCAGCCGGGGAATAGGACAGCTGAACACTGAAGCTTTCTTT; CDR3aa: CASSRGIGQLNTEAFF
v_gene: TRBV5-6; d_gene: TRBD1; abundance: -; j_gene: TRBJ2-1; CDR3nt: TGTGCCAGCAGCCCTAGACAGGGTTTGTTTTGGGATGAGCAGTTCTTC; CDR3aa: CASSPRQGLFWDEQFF
v_gene: TRBV18; d_gene: -; abundance: -; j_gene: TRBJ2-7; CDR3nt: TGTGCCAGCTCACCACCGGGGCAGGGAAGGAACGAGCAGTACTTC; CDR3aa: CASSPPGQGRNEQYF
v_gene: TRBV5-4; d_gene: -; abundance: -; j_gene: TRBJ1-3; CDR3nt: TGTGCCAGCAGCCGTCTGGGAGGCAAGTCGGCCGGAAACACCATATATTTT; CDR3aa: CASSRLGGKSAGNTIYF
v_gene: TRBV18; d_gene: -; abundance: -; j_gene: TRBJ1-4; CDR3nt: TGTGCCAGCTCGCGGACTTCTGGTAATGAAAAACTGTTTTTT; CDR3aa: CASSRTSGNEKLFF
v_gene: TRBV6-5; d_gene: TRBD1; abundance: -; j_gene: TRBJ1-1; CDR3nt: TGTGCCAGCACCTACAGGGGCGAAGCTTTCTTT; CDR3aa: CASTYRGEAFF
v_gene: TRBV2; d_gene: -; abundance: -; j_gene: TRBJ1-2; CDR3nt: TGTGCCAGCAGGCCTAAGGGGCGGCGGGGCTACACCTTC; CDR3aa: CASRPKGRRGYTF
v_gene: TRBV11-3; d_gene: -; abundance: -; j_gene: TRBJ2-3; CDR3nt: TGTGCCAGCAGCTTTGGAGGCGGGGGCTCAGATACGCAGTATTTT; CDR3aa: CASSFGGGGSDTQYF
v_gene: TRBV5-4; d_gene: -; abundance: -; j_gene: TRBJ2-6; CDR3nt: TGTGCCAGCAGCCCCAGGCCTGGGGCCAACGTCCTGACTTTC; CDR3aa: CASSPRPGANVLTF
v_gene: TRBV9; d_gene: -; abundance: -; j_gene: TRBJ2-1; CDR3nt: TGTGCCAGCAGCGTTCAGGGGCAGTCTTATGAGCAGTTCTTC; CDR3aa: CASSVQGQSYEQFF
v_gene: TRBV13; d_gene: TRBD1; abundance: -; j_gene: TRBJ1-4; CDR3nt: TGTGCCAGCAGCCGACAGGGGCGTACTAATGAAAAACTGTTTTTT; CDR3aa: CASSRQGRTNEKLFF
v_gene: TRBV27; d_gene: -; abundance: -; j_gene: TRBJ1-3; CDR3nt: TGTGCCAGCAGTTCGCTCTCGACAGGTGGAACCGGAACTTCTGGAAACACCATATATTTT; CDR3aa: CASSSLSTGGTGTSGNTIYF
v_gene: TRBV4-2; d_gene: -; abundance: -; j_gene: TRBJ2-3; CDR3nt: TGTGCCAGCAGCCAAAAAGGACTGAAGAGCACAGATACGCAGTATTTT; CDR3aa: CASSQKGLKSTDTQYF
v_gene: TRBV7-2; d_gene: -; abundance: -; j_gene: TRBJ2-7; CDR3nt: TGTGCCAGCAGTCCTTTCCGGGACACAATCTACGAGCAGTACTTC; CDR3aa: CASSPFRDTIYEQYF
v_gene: TRBV6-5; d_gene: TRBD1; abundance: -; j_gene: TRBJ2-7; CDR3nt: TGTGCCAGCAGTCGGAGACAGGGTTCCTACGAGCAGTACTTC; CDR3aa: CASSRRQGSYEQYF
v_gene: TRBV28; d_gene: TRBD1; abundance: -; j_gene: TRBJ2-2; CDR3nt: TGTGCCAGCAGTTTACAGGGGGCCGGTAACACCGGGGAGCTGTTTTTT; CDR3aa: CASSLQGAGNTGELFF